This T cell receptor beta chain originates from a study of blood T cell repertoires in COVID-19. Profiled with immunoSEQ multiplex PCR; TCRdb holds only in-frame clones, not every one. The data show under 450,000 clones, over 80% seen once. This CDR3 comprises 13 residues. V lost 4 bases and J 7 bases, leaving 13 bases between the germline ends. CDR1 and CDR2 from the germline V gene are SGHNT and YENEEA. The sample taken for sequencing was PBMCs or T cells enriched from blood (not recorded which). The V gene is TRBV11-3, the J gene TRBJ1-1; D is unclear. This sequence originates from a woman in her fifties or sixties who had recovered from COVID-19. In nucleotides, the CDR3 is TGTGCCAGCAGCTCCCTAGTGGCGATTGAAGCTTTCTTT. The encoded protein is CASSSLVAIEAFF.